This T cell receptor beta chain is drawn from a study of T cell changes during pregnancy in multiple sclerosis. The length of the CDR3 is 15 residues. The germline gives CDR1 SSHAT, CDR2 FNYEAQ (reference sequence). The germline V and J ends were trimmed by 5 bases and 7 bases, with 17 bases remaining between them. Generated by immunoSEQ multiplex PCR, the TCRdb table keeps only in-frame clones and is missing some. The table records 40,000 to 60,000 clones, approximately 94% of them present only once. The chain links TRBV7-7 to TRBJ2-2; perhaps TRBD1 as D (5 bases). The source was CD8+ T cells from peripheral blood mononuclear cells, collected before pregnancy. The source is a female donor with multiple sclerosis, enrolled in a pregnancy study. CDR3 in DNA: TGTGCCAGCAGCCCCGACAGAAACCTTAACGGGGAGCTGTTTTTT. It yields the protein CASSPDRNLNGELFF.